The clone carrying this TCR beta chain is a singleton in its sample. The antigen remains undetermined. Sequencing libraries made from TCR beta cDNA carried unique molecular identifiers. The authors obtained 400,000 to 600,000 cDNA molecules from roughly 1 to 10 million T cells. TCRdb redid the calling of the PCR reads with MiXCR, one entry per CDR3 protein. The table has about 820,000 distinct CDR3 sequences, approximately 50% seen once. This sample was included in a study of post-analysis software for immune sequencing data. Study as a whole: Relapsing-remitting, secondary progressive and progressive-relapsing courses of multiple sclerosis were included. Study-wide results and limits: About five TRBV segments appeared more often in patients than in controls, and TRBV5-6, TRBV5-1 and TRBV20-1 were among these. Diversity measured as normalized Chao1 was significantly lower in multiple sclerosis patients than in controls. Samples sharing a preparation batch grouped tightly together when assessed by F measure.

This CDR3 region has 12 residues. Trimming shortened V by 7 bases and J by 9 bases, and 16 bases separated the two germline ends. Germline V gene lookup returns CDR1 SQVTM and CDR2 ANQGSEA. The sequence was obtained from a girl aged 5-17 years with multiple sclerosis. The chain couples TRBV29-1 to TRBJ2-1; D remains unclear. The source material was blood. The DNA of the CDR3 is TGCAGCGCTTGGTGGGCTACTGGTGAGCAGTTCTTC. Protein product: CSAWWATGEQFF.